One and the same sample provided the 26 T cell receptor beta chains below, sequenced in a study of shared clonotypes between healthy human individuals. Here immunoSEQ multiplex PCR was the method, and the copy in TCRdb shows in-frame clones only, minus some. Among over a million clones listed, roughly 97% were seen once. The sample consisted of naive CD4+ T cells sorted from blood. Indicated subset: CD45RA+ positively selected. The receptors shown here come from a man aged 30 to 39 in good health.

V is TRBV6-1 and J is TRBJ2-7; D unclear. The CDR3 is 12 amino acids. Germline CDR1 reads MNHNS; CDR2 reads SASEGT. V shed 4 bases and J shed 4 bases, with 8 bases lying between them. The CDR3 sequence: CASSATRYEQYF. Here the CDR3 DNA reads TGTGCCAGCAGTGCCACCCGGTACGAGCAGTACTTC.

V and J are TRBV21-1 and TRBJ1-2; the listed D gene, TRBD1, was not tested against the DNA. TRBV21-1 is a recognized pseudogene. The CDR3 has 14 residues. CDR3 nucleotides: TGTGCCAGCAGCAATGCGACACCTAACTATGGCTACACCTTC. Protein: CASSNATPNYGYTF.

This clone was recorded once. The rearrangement links TRBV5-3 to TRBJ1-2; no firm D call. TRBV5-3 is identified as an open reading frame with a role that is uncertain. Trimming pared 1 base from V and 4 bases from J, leaving 14 bases between. This CDR3 spans 15 amino acids. CDR3 sequence: CARSLRWATGYGYTF. Written as DNA, the CDR3 is TGTGCCAGAAGCTTGAGGTGGGCGACTGGCTATGGCTACACCTTC.

Remarks on this clone: The identical CDR3 is also encoded by other nucleotide sequences in the sample. V and J are TRBV6-1 and TRBJ2-7; D gene uncertain. V lost 1 base, J lost 4 bases, and 11 bases lay in between. The CDR3 consists of 14 residues. Germline V lookup: CDR1 MNHNS, CDR2 SASEGT. The CDR3 DNA sequence: TGTGCCAGCAGTGAAGTCGGCCGCGCGTACGAGCAGTACTTC. It translates to CASSEVGRAYEQYF.

CDR3 sequence reads: CASSLASSSRGNQPQHF. DNA of the CDR3: TGTGCCAGCAGCTTAGCGTCGTCATCCCGGGGCAATCAGCCCCAGCATTTT. The chain combines TRBV7-9 with TRBJ1-5, with D hard to call. Germline lookup yields CDR1 SEHNR and CDR2 FQNEAQ (reference sequence). The CDR3 consists of 17 residues. V dropped 0 bases and J dropped 2 bases, with 14 bases sitting between them.

With regard to this clone: Other DNA variants within this sample encode the same CDR3. The rearrangement joins TRBV18 to TRBJ1-1, with D perhaps TRBD1 (5 bases). CDR3 length equals 14 residues. Germline-derived CDR1 and CDR2 are KGHSH and LQKENI. Trimming took off 1 base at V and 1 base at J, with 7 bases between the two ends. The CDR3 spells CASSPLDRNTEAFF. Written as DNA, the CDR3 is TGTGCCAGCTCACCACTAGACAGGAACACTGAAGCTTTCTTT.

Regarding this clone: Distinct nucleotide sequences in the sample also encode this CDR3. The chain combines TRBV28 with TRBJ1-5, with D perhaps TRBD1 (5 bases). The CDR3 contains 13 residues. V lost 7 bases, J lost 1 base, and 8 bases lay in between. Per germline, CDR1 MDHEN and CDR2 SYDVKM. As DNA, the CDR3 is TGTGCCAGCATAGGGGTCAGCAATCAGCCCCAGCATTTT. Translating it yields CASIGVSNQPQHF.

The J gene is TRBJ1-5, the V gene TRBV6-5; tentatively, D is TRBD1 (5 bases). The CDR3 covers 15 residues. Germline loops: CDR1 MNHEY, CDR2 SVGAGI. Deletions cut 9 bases from V and 1 base from J, with 16 bases between. In nucleotides, the CDR3 is TGTGCCAGATGGACAAGCTTAGAAAGCAATCAGCCCCAGCATTTT. Its translation: CARWTSLESNQPQHF.

A remark on this clone: The sample holds other DNA sequences that translate to the same CDR3. The chain joins TRBV6-1 to TRBJ1-5, with D hard to call. V lost 2 bases, J lost 7 bases, and 9 bases lay in between. CDR3 length equals 13 residues. Germline V gene lookup returns CDR1 MNHNS and CDR2 SASEGT. For the CDR3, the DNA is TGTGCCAGCAGTGAATATGCTGGGCAGCCCCAGCATTTT. Protein product: CASSEYAGQPQHF.

Points on this clone: This CDR3 is also generated by other DNA sequences in the sample. The CDR3 spells CASSVAETQYF. The DNA of the CDR3 is TGTGCCAGCAGCGTAGCGGAGACCCAGTACTTC. The chain recombines TRBV9 with TRBJ2-5, with unresolved D. The V and J ends lost 0 bases and 5 bases respectively, with 2 bases between them. Per germline, CDR1 SGDLS and CDR2 YYNGEE. The CDR3 length is 11 residues.

This chain uses TRBV25-1 with TRBJ2-1; 8 nucleotides agree with TRBD2. The CDR3 is 17 residues long. Germline assignment: CDR1 MGHDK and CDR2 SYGVNS. V was clipped by 8 bases and J by 6 bases; unmatched bases: 18. CDR3 bases: TGTGCCAGCGGTACAGGGATGAGCGGGAGATCGAGCAATGAGCAGTTCTTC. It yields the protein CASGTGMSGRSSNEQFF.

The V gene is TRBV19, the J gene TRBJ2-3, with 8 bases lining up with TRBD2. The ends lost 7 bases at V and 12 bases at J; junction bases unmatched: 18. Germline V lookup: CDR1 LNHDA, CDR2 SQIVND (reference sequence). This CDR3 spans 15 amino acids. CDR3 residues: CASTPSGIAGSTQYF. CDR3 sequence (DNA): TGTGCCAGTACCCCTTCGGGGATAGCGGGAAGTACACAGTATTTT.

V gene TRBV11-3 combines with J gene TRBJ2-7; possibly TRBD2 for D (7 bases). V lost 3 bases and J 7 bases, leaving 13 bases between the germline ends. This CDR3 region has 13 residues. In germline, CDR1 is SGHNT, CDR2 YENEEA. CDR3 loop: CASSFRGAGEQYF. CDR3 DNA: TGTGCCAGCAGCTTTCGGGGGGCGGGTGAGCAGTACTTC.

This chain joins TRBV6-5 and TRBJ1-3; 10 bases match TRBD1. J gave up 8 bases and V 0 bases, and 7 bases lay outside the gene matches. Germline V gene data show CDR1 as MNHEY and CDR2 as SVGAGI. This CDR3 contains 16 residues. The CDR3 region has the DNA TGTGCCAGCAGTTACTCGGGACAGGGGAAGCGGCACACCATATATTTT. Its translation is CASSYSGQGKRHTIYF.

The rearrangement links TRBV11-2 to TRBJ2-7; 9 bases fit TRBD2. Unmatched junction bases numbered 10, after V lost 2 bases and J lost 5 bases. The germline CDR1 and CDR2 sequences are SGHAT and FQNNGV. The CDR3 has 16 residues. This CDR3 reads CASSLTRLAGNHEQYF. In nucleotides, the CDR3 is TGTGCCAGCAGCTTAACACGCCTAGCGGGAAACCACGAGCAGTACTTC.

The CDR3 region has the DNA TGTGCCAGCTCACCGGTCCTAGTCGGTACAGATACGCAGTATTTT. Residues: CASSPVLVGTDTQYF. The chain is built from TRBV18 and TRBJ2-3, with no clear D. Germline V lookup: CDR1 KGHSH, CDR2 LQKENI. V lost 3 bases and J lost 3, with 13 bases in between. The CDR3 consists of 15 residues.

The chain employs TRBV5-1 and TRBJ1-3, with D uncertain. CDR1 is SGHRS and CDR2 is YFSETQ in the germline V gene. The CDR3 has 15 amino acids. V shed 0 bases and J shed 2 bases, with 9 bases lying between them. The CDR3, as DNA: TGCGCCAGCAGCTTGGTGGGTCTCACTGGAAACACCATATATTTT. This gives the protein CASSLVGLTGNTIYF. The full variable domain, completed using reference TRBV5-1 and TRBJ1-3, is KAGVTQTPRYLIKTRGQQVTLSCSPISGHRSVSWYQQTPGQGLQFLFEYFSETQRNKGNFPGRFSGRQFSNSRSEMNVSTLELGDSALYLCASSLVGLTGNTIYFGEGSWLTVV.

The rearrangement uses TRBV15 and TRBJ1-5; no clear D. Germline values: CDR1 LNHNV, CDR2 YYDKDF (reference sequence). With 2 bases removed from V and 9 bases from J, the gap between germline ends came to 14 bases. The CDR3 is 14 amino acids. CDR3 sequence (DNA): TGTGCCACCAGCAGAAACGTAGAAATCACGCCCCAGCATTTT. Residues: CATSRNVEITPQHF. The full variable domain, completed using reference TRBV15 and TRBJ1-5, is DAMVIQNPRYQVTQFGKPVTLSCSQTLNHNVMYWYQQKSSQAPKLLFHYYDKDFNNEADTPDNFQSRRPNTSFCFLDIRSPGLGDTAMYLCATSRNVEITPQHFGDGTRLSIL.

V usage is TRBV10-1 and J usage is TRBJ2-2, with D perhaps matching TRBD2 (6 bases). Germline V gene sequence: CDR1 WNHNN, CDR2 SYGVQD (reference sequence). V lost 3 bases and J lost 6, with 11 bases in between. This CDR3 spans 14 amino acids. This CDR3 reads CASSDQWRAGELFF. Here the CDR3 DNA reads TGCGCCAGCAGTGATCAGTGGAGGGCCGGGGAGCTGTTTTTT.

This chain links TRBV2 with TRBJ1-1; D is uncertain. This CDR3 has 12 amino acids. The germline V gene encodes CDR1 SNHLY and CDR2 FYNNEI. Between the trimmed V and J ends, which lost 2 bases and 8 bases, there was a span of 9 bases. As DNA, the CDR3 is TGTGCCAGCAGTGAATTAGTAAGAGAAGCTTTCTTT. Amino acids: CASSELVREAFF. Supplemented by reference TRBV2 and TRBJ1-1, the full variable domain reads EPEVTQTPSHQVTQMGQEVILRCVPISNHLYFYWYRQILGQKVEFLVSFYNNEISEKSEIFDDQFSVERPDGSNFTLKIRSTKLEDSAMYFCASSELVREAFFGQGTRLTVV.

This chain links TRBV2 with TRBJ2-1, with TRBD2 matching 8 bases. Germline CDR1 reads SNHLY; CDR2 reads FYNNEI. The CDR3 runs to 21 residues. V shed 9 bases, J shed 7 bases, and the junction held 32 bases outside the gene matches. CDR3 residues: CARRSMRGTGGPILRGNEQFF. CDR3 nucleotide sequence: TGTGCCAGAAGAAGTATGCGCGGAACGGGAGGGCCAATTTTAAGGGGGAATGAGCAGTTCTTC. The variable domain in full, completed from reference TRBV2 and TRBJ2-1, reads EPEVTQTPSHQVTQMGQEVILRCVPISNHLYFYWYRQILGQKVEFLVSFYNNEISEKSEIFDDQFSVERPDGSNFTLKIRSTKLEDSAMYFCARRSMRGTGGPILRGNEQFFGPGTRLTVL.

This sequence joins TRBV9 and TRBJ2-7, with D perhaps TRBD1 (6 bases). Germline CDR1 and CDR2: SGDLS and YYNGEE. The V end was cut by 3 bases, the J end by 2 bases, with 12 bases between. CDR3 length: 14 residues. The chain's CDR3 is CASSALGGAYEQYF. As DNA, the CDR3 is TGTGCCAGCAGCGCCTTAGGGGGAGCCTACGAGCAGTACTTC.

V is TRBV29-1 and J is TRBJ2-5; D ambiguous. The length of the CDR3 is 12 residues. Trimming took off 4 bases at V and 8 bases at J, with 14 bases between the two ends. Germline CDR1 SQVTM, CDR2 ANQGSEA. CDR3 residues: CSVVVGAATQYF. DNA of the CDR3: TGCAGCGTTGTGGTTGGTGCAGCCACCCAGTACTTC. The full variable domain, its missing parts supplied by reference TRBV29-1 and TRBJ2-5, is SAVISQKPSRDICQRGTSLTIQCQVDSQVTMMFWYRQQPGQSLTLIATANQGSEATYESGFVIDKFPISRPNLTFSTLTVSNMSPEDSSIYLCSVVVGAATQYFGPGTRLLVL.

The sample holds one count of this clone. This sequence joins TRBV9 and TRBJ2-3; a possible D gene is TRBD2 (5 bases). This CDR3 is built from 15 residues. Trimming removed 1 base at V and 1 base at J, with 10 bases between. Germline CDR1 is SGDLS and CDR2 is YYNGEE. Here the CDR3 DNA reads TGTGCCAGCAGCGTACAAAGCGGCCGCACAGATACGCAGTATTTT. It codes for CASSVQSGRTDTQYF.

This clone was found once. V gene TRBV28 combines with J gene TRBJ2-7; D unresolved. The V end was cut by 6 bases, the J end by 4 bases, with 4 bases between. CDR3 size: 10 residues. The germline V gene encodes CDR1 MDHEN and CDR2 SYDVKM. CDR3 residues: CASSMYEQYF. The DNA for the CDR3 is TGTGCCAGCAGCATGTACGAGCAGTACTTC.

This clone occurred once. CDR3 nucleotide sequence: TGTGCCAGCCACTTCTACTCCTACAATGAGCAGTTCTTC. Translating it yields CASHFYSYNEQFF. This rearrangement joins TRBV2 to TRBJ2-1; D not certain. V was trimmed by 8 bases and J by 0 bases, leaving 8 bases between them. Germline V CDR1 and CDR2: SNHLY, FYNNEI. CDR3 length: 13 amino acids.